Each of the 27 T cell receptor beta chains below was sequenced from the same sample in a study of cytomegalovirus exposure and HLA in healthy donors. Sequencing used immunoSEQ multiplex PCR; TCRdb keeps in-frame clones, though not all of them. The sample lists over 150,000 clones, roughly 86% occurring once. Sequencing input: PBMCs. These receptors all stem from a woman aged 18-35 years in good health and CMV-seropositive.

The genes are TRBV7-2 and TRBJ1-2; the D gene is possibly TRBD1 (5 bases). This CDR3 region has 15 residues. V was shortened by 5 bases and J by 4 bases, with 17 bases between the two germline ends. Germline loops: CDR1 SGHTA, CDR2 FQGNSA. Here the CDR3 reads CASSTPLTGSYGYTF. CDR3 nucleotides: TGTGCCAGCAGCACCCCCTTAACAGGAAGCTATGGCTACACCTTC.

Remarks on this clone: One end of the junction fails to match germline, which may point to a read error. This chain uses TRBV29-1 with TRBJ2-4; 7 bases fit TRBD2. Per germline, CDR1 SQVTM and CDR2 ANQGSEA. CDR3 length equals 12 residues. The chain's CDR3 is CSVEDGRTRISF. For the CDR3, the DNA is TGCAGCGTTGAAGATGGTAGGACTAGAATCAGCTTC.

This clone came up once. Here the CDR3 DNA reads TGTGCCAGCAGCCGACAGGGTGTCACTGAAGCTTTCTTT. This sequence encodes CASSRQGVTEAFF. V is TRBV28 and J is TRBJ1-1; 7 bases match TRBD1. The ends lost 6 bases at V and 4 bases at J; junction bases unmatched: 5. CDR3 length equals 13 residues. Germline V lookup: CDR1 MDHEN, CDR2 SYDVKM.

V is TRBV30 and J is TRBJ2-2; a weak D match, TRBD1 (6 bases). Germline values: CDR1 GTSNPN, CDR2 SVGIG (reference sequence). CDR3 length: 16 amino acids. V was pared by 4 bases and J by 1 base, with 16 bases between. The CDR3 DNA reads TGTGCCTGGACCAAATCCGGGACACTGAACACCGGGGAGCTGTTTTTT. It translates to CAWTKSGTLNTGELFF.

CDR3 protein: CASSLTSDRDGYTF. CDR3 DNA sequence: TGTGCCAGCAGCCTCACCTCGGACAGAGATGGCTACACCTTC. The chain is built from TRBV7-2 and TRBJ1-2; weak D call: TRBD1 (6 bases). The germline gives CDR1 SGHTA, CDR2 FQGNSA. Deletions cut 5 bases from V and 6 bases from J, with 16 bases between. The CDR3 spans 14 residues.

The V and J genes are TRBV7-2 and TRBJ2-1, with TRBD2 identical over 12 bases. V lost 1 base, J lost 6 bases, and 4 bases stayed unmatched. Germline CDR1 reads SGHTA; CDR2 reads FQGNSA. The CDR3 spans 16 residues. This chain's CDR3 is CASSLEASGRGNEQFF. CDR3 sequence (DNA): TGTGCCAGCAGCTTAGAGGCTAGCGGGAGGGGCAATGAGCAGTTCTTC.

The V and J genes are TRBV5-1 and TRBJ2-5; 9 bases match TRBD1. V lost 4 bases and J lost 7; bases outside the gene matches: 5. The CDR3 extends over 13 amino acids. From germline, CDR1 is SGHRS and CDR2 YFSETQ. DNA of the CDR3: TGCGCCAGCAGCAGGACAGGGGTTTCGACCCAGTACTTC. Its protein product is CASSRTGVSTQYF.

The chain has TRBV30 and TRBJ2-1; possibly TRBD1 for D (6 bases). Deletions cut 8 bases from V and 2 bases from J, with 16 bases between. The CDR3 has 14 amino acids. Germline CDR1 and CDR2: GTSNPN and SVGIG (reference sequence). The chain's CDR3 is CARTGTFPYNEQFF. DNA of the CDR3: TGTGCCCGCACTGGGACATTCCCCTACAATGAGCAGTTCTTC.

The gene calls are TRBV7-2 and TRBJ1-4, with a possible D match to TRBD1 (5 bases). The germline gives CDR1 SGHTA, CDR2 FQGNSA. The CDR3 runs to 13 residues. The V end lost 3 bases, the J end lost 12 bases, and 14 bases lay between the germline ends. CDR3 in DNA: TGTGCCAGCAGCTTGGGTCCGGGGGGGGAACTGTTTTTT. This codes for CASSLGPGGELFF.

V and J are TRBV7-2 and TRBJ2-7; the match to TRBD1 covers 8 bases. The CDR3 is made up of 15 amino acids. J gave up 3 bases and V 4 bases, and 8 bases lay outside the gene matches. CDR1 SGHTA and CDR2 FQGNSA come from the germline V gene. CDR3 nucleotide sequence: TGTGCCAGCAGCTCCTCGGCAGGGGGCGGCTACGAGCAGTACTTC. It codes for CASSSSAGGGYEQYF.

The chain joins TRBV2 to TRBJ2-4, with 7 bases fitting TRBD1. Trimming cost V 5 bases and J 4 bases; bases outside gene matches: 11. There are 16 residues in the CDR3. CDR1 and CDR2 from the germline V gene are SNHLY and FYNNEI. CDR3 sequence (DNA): TGTGCCAGCAGTTTAAAACCCGGGACAGTGAAAAACATTCAGTACTTC. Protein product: CASSLKPGTVKNIQYF.

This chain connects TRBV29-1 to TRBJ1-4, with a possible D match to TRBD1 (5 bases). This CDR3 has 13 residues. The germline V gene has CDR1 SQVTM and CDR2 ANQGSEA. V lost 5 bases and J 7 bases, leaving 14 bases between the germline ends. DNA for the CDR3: TGCAGCGTTTACTCGGGGGATCGTGAAAAACTGTTTTTT. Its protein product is CSVYSGDREKLFF.

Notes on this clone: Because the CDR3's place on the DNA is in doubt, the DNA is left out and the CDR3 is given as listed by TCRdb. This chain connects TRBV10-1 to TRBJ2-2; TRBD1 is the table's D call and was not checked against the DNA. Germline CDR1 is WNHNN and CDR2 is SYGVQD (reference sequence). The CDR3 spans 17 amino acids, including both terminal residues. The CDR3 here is CASSSSVRTGEIGELFF.

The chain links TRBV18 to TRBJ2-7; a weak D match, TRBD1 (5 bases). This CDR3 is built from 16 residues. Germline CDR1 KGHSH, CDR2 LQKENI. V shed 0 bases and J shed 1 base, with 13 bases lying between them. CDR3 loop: CASSPPAGIGSYEQYF. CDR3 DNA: TGTGCCAGCTCACCACCGGCAGGGATTGGGTCCTACGAGCAGTACTTC.

DNA of the CDR3: TGTGCCAGCAGCCTGACCGGGACAGGGGGCGGAAACTATGGCTACACCTTC. Amino acid sequence: CASSLTGTGGGNYGYTF. The genes are TRBV11-2 and TRBJ1-2; TRBD1 agrees at 12 bases. V shed 5 bases, J shed 2 bases, and the junction held 9 bases outside the gene matches. CDR1 is SGHAT and CDR2 is FQNNGV in the germline V gene. This CDR3 is 17 amino acids long.

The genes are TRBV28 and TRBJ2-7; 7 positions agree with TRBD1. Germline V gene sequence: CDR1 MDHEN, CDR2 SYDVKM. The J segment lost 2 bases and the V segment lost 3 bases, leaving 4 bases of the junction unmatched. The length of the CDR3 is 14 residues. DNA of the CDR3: TGTGCCAGCAGTTTCCAGCAGGGGGCCTACGAGCAGTACTTC. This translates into CASSFQQGAYEQYF.

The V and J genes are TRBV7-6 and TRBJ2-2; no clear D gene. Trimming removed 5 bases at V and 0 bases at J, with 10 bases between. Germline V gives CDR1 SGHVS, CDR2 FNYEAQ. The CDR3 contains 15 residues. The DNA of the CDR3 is TGTGCCAGCAGCCCCCGAGGCACGAACACCGGGGAGCTGTTTTTT. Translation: CASSPRGTNTGELFF.

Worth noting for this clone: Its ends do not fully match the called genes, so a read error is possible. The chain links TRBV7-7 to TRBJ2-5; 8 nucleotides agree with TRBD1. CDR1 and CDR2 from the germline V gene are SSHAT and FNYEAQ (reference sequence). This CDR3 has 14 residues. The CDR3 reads CASSIGQGEETQYF. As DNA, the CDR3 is TGTGCTAGCAGCATTGGACAGGGAGAAGAGACCCAGTACTTC.

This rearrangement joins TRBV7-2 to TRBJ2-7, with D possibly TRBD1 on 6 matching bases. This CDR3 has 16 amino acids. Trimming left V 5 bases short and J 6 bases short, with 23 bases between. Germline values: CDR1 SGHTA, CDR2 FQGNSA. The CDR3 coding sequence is TGTGCCAGCAGCCTACACGGGCAGGGGTTGTTGGGCGAGCAGTACTTC. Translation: CASSLHGQGLLGEQYF.

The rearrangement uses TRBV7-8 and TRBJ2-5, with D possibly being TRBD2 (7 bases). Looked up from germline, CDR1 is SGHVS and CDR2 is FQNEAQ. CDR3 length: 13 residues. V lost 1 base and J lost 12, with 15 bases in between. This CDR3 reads CASSLVGGASEYF. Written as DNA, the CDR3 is TGTGCCAGCAGCTTAGTGGGGGGGGCCAGCGAGTACTTC.

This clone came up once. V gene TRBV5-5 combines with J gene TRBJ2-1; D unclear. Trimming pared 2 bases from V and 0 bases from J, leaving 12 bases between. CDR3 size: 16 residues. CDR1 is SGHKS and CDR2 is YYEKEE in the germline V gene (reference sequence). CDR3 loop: CASSLEVVSSYNEQFF. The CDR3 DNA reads TGTGCCAGCAGCTTAGAGGTGGTGAGCTCCTACAATGAGCAGTTCTTC.

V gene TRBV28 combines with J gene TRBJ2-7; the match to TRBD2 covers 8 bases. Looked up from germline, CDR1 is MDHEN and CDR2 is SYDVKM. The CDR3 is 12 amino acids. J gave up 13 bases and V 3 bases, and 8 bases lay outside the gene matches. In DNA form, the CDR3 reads TGTGCCAGCAGTTTTGGGCGGGAGGACACTTACTTC. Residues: CASSFGREDTYF.

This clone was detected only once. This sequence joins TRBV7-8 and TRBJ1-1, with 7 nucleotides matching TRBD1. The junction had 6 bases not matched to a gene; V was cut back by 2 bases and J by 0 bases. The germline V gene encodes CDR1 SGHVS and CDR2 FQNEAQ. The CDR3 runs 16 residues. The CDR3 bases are TGTGCCAGCAGCTTAAGGTCAGGGGGAATGAACACTGAAGCTTTCTTT. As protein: CASSLRSGGMNTEAFF. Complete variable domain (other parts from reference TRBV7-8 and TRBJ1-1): GAGVSQSPRYKVAKRGQDVALRCDPISGHVSLFWYQQALGQGPEFLTYFQNEAQLDKSGLPSDRFFAERPEGSVSTLKIQRTQQEDSAVYLCASSLRSGGMNTEAFFGQGTRLTVV.

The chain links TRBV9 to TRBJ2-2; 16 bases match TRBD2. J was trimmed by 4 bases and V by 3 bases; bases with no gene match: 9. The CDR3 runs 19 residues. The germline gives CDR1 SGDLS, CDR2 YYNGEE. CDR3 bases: TGTGCCAGCAGCGCTCGGGGACTAGCGGGAGGGCCAGGCACCGGGGAGCTGTTTTTT. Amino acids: CASSARGLAGGPGTGELFF.

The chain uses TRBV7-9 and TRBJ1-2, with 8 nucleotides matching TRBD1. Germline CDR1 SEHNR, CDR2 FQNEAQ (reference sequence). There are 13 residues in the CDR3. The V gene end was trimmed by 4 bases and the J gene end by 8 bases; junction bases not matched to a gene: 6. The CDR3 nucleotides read TGTGCCAGCAGCTCCACACAGGGGGAGGGCTACACCTTC. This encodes CASSSTQGEGYTF.

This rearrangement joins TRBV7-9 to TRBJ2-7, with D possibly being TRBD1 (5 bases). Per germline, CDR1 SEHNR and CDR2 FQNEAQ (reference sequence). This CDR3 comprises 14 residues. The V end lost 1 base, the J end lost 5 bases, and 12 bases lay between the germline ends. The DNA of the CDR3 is TGTGCCAGCAGCTTAGGGGGCGCAATAGACGAGCAGTACTTC. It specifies CASSLGGAIDEQYF.

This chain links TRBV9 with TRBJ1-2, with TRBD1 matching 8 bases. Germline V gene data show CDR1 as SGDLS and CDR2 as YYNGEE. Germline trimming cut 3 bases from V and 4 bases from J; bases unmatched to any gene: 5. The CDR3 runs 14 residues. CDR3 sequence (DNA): TGTGCCAGCAGCGGACGGACAGGGACCTATGGCTACACCTTC. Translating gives CASSGRTGTYGYTF.